Each of the 19 T cell receptor beta chains below was sequenced from the same sample in a study of blood T cell repertoires in COVID-19. Some clones are missing from TCRdb's copy, which holds only in-frame ones; the method was immunoSEQ multiplex PCR. In the table there are more than 300,000 clones, 80% to 90% of which are singletons. The sample taken for sequencing was peripheral blood. The receptors come from a woman in her forties or fifties with COVID-19, enrolled during active disease.

This chain connects TRBV9 to TRBJ2-7; 7 bases are shared with TRBD2. There are 16 residues in the CDR3. The germline V gene has CDR1 SGDLS and CDR2 YYNGEE. V was pared by 4 bases and J by 0 bases, with 10 bases of the junction left unmatched. The CDR3 DNA sequence: TGTGCCAGCAGCCGAGGTAGCGGGCAGCTCTCCTACGAGCAGTACTTC. Translating gives CASSRGSGQLSYEQYF. The whole variable domain, remainder taken from reference TRBV9 and TRBJ2-7, is DSGVTQTPKHLITATGQRVTLRCSPRSGDLSVYWYQQSLDQGLQFLIQYYNGEERAKGNILERFSAQQFPDLHSELNLSSLELGDSALYFCASSRGSGQLSYEQYFGPGTRLTVT.

About this clone: Germline and junction disagree at one end, which may indicate a read error. The chain is built from TRBV7-7 and TRBJ2-2; D perhaps matches TRBD1 (5 bases). The CDR3 totals 11 residues. CDR1 and CDR2 (germline): SSHAT, FNYEAQ (reference sequence). CDR3 residues: CASIQGGELFF. DNA of the CDR3: TGTGCTAGCATCCAGGGCGGGGAGCTGTTTTTT.

V is TRBV7-5 and J is TRBJ2-1; the table gives TRBD2 as D, unverified against the DNA. TRBV7-5 is annotated as a pseudogene. CDR3 size: 16 residues. CDR3 nucleotides: TGTGTCAGAAGCTTAGGCGGGGGATACTCCTACAATGAGCAGTTCTTC. Its protein is CVRSLGGGYSYNEQFF.

This clone came up once. The chain uses TRBV7-6 and TRBJ2-1; TRBD2 is a possible D gene (6 bases). CDR1 SGHVS and CDR2 FNYEAQ come from the germline V gene. V lost 2 bases and J 7 bases, leaving 15 bases between the germline ends. The CDR3 totals 15 residues. The chain's CDR3 is CASSLLGEARNEQFF. As DNA, the CDR3 is TGTGCCAGCAGCTTATTGGGGGAGGCACGGAATGAGCAGTTCTTC.

The chain is built from TRBV5-1 and TRBJ2-2; 7 bases align to TRBD2. CDR1 is SGHRS and CDR2 is YFSETQ in the germline V gene. The CDR3 loop spans 16 amino acids. Trimming took 0 bases from V and 3 from J; bases not matched to a gene: 5. CDR3 nucleotide sequence: TGCGCCAGCAGCTTGGGACGAAGCGGGGACACCGGGGAGCTGTTTTTT. Translation: CASSLGRSGDTGELFF.

DNA for the CDR3: TGCAGCGCTTCGGACAGGGTCACTGAAGCTTTCTTT. Translation gives CSASDRVTEAFF. The chain couples TRBV29-1 to TRBJ1-1; TRBD1 agrees at 8 bases. The CDR3 is 12 residues long. Germline V lookup: CDR1 SQVTM, CDR2 ANQGSEA. V lost 7 bases, J lost 4 bases, and 5 bases stayed unmatched.

The count of this clone is one. The chain recombines TRBV29-1 with TRBJ2-1, with 13 bases that match TRBD2. With V trimmed by 6 bases and J by 0 bases, 8 bases remained unmatched. This CDR3 region has 17 residues. In germline, CDR1 is SQVTM, CDR2 ANQGSEA. The CDR3 nucleotides are TGCAGCGTCCAAGGGACTAGCGGGACTAGCTCCTACAATGAGCAGTTCTTC. Translated, it gives CSVQGTSGTSSYNEQFF.

This clone was found once. The chain couples TRBV21-1 to TRBJ2-7; the table's D call, TRBD1, was not checked against the DNA. TRBV21-1 has pseudogene status. The CDR3 contains 14 residues. The CDR3 coding sequence is TGTGCCAGCAGCAAATGGGGCCCCGACTACGAGCAGTACTTC. It yields the protein CASSKWGPDYEQYF.

The rearrangement links TRBV19 to TRBJ2-5, with a weak D call TRBD1 (6 bases). CDR3 length: 18 amino acids. The germline V gene encodes CDR1 LNHDA and CDR2 SQIVND (reference sequence). Trimming cost V 4 bases and J 0 bases, with 21 bases left between them. The CDR3 region is CASSTRQAAQYYQETQYF. The CDR3 DNA reads as TGTGCCAGTAGTACGAGACAGGCAGCACAATACTACCAAGAGACCCAGTACTTC.

This chain uses TRBV5-6 with TRBJ2-1, with 7 bases fitting TRBD1. The junction had 17 bases not matched to a gene; V was cut back by 0 bases and J by 14 bases. The CDR3 consists of 16 residues. Germline V gives CDR1 SGHDT, CDR2 YYEEEE. The CDR3 DNA reads TGTGCCAGCAGCTTGGCCACGGCCAGGCCCCGGGACAGAAAGTTCTTC. Residues: CASSLATARPRDRKFF. Using reference TRBV5-6 and TRBJ2-1 for the parts outside the CDR3, the full variable domain is DAGVTQSPTHLIKTRGQQVTLRCSPKSGHDTVSWYQQALGQGPQFIFQYYEEEERQRGNFPDRFSGHQFPNYSSELNVNALLLGDSALYLCASSLATARPRDRKFFGPGTRLTVL.

The V call is TRBV30, the J call TRBJ2-3; 8 nucleotides line up with TRBD2. J was trimmed by 3 bases and V by 0 bases; bases with no gene match: 5. Germline V gene sequence: CDR1 GTSNPN, CDR2 SVGIG (reference sequence). The CDR3 spans 15 residues. The CDR3 region has the DNA TGTGCCTGGAGTGTATTGGGCGGGAGGACAGATACGCAGTATTTT. Its protein product is CAWSVLGGRTDTQYF.

This rearrangement joins TRBV11-3 to TRBJ2-2, with D hard to call. From germline, CDR1 is SGHNT and CDR2 YENEEA. V was shortened by 1 base and J by 4 bases, with 10 bases between the two germline ends. The length of the CDR3 is 15 residues. The CDR3 loop is CASSLGLYSTGELFF. CDR3 DNA: TGTGCCAGCAGCTTAGGCCTGTACTCCACCGGGGAGCTGTTTTTT.

J is TRBJ2-7 and V is TRBV30, with a weak D call TRBD1 (7 bases). CDR1 is GTSNPN and CDR2 is SVGIG in the germline V gene (reference sequence). The CDR3 contains 13 residues. The DNA of the CDR3 is TGTGCAACTACGCAGGGGGGCTCCTACGAGCAGTACTTC. It yields the protein CATTQGGSYEQYF.

The genes are TRBV9 and TRBJ2-7, with TRBD2 matching 11 bases. V shed 0 bases and J 5 bases; nucleotides not matched to a gene: 7. The CDR3 spans 16 residues. CDR1 and CDR2 from the germline V gene are SGDLS and YYNGEE. The CDR3 loop reads CASSVATSGSRNEQYF. The DNA of the CDR3 is TGTGCCAGCAGCGTAGCCACTAGCGGGAGTCGAAACGAGCAGTACTTC.

The chain uses TRBV4-1 and TRBJ1-5; tentatively, D is TRBD1 (6 bases). Trimming removed 4 bases from V and 3 bases from J, with 13 bases in between. Germline V gene sequence: CDR1 MGHRA, CDR2 YSYEKL. The CDR3 runs 15 residues. The CDR3 nucleotides read TGCGCCAGCAGCCGGTCGGCAGGGGACAATCAGCCCCAGCATTTT. Protein product: CASSRSAGDNQPQHF.

The gene calls are TRBV10-3 and TRBJ1-2; D not resolved. Germline loops: CDR1 ENHRY, CDR2 SYGVKD. The V end was cut by 6 bases, the J end by 4 bases, with 15 bases between. The CDR3 has 14 residues. CDR3 residues: CAIRPSVGIYGYTF. CDR3 bases: TGTGCCATCAGGCCATCCGTGGGCATCTATGGCTACACCTTC.

The V gene is TRBV5-6, the J gene TRBJ1-5; possibly TRBD1 for D (5 bases). Germline loops: CDR1 SGHDT, CDR2 YYEEEE. V was clipped by 2 bases and J by 2 bases, with 14 bases between them. The CDR3 has 16 amino acids. CDR3 sequence: CASSFNSGVGNQPQHF. In nucleotides, the CDR3 is TGTGCCAGCAGCTTTAATTCGGGGGTGGGCAATCAGCCCCAGCATTTT.

CDR3 residues: CSVGHGYGYTF. CDR3 in DNA: TGCAGCGTTGGGCATGGCTATGGCTACACCTTC. The genes are TRBV29-1 and TRBJ1-2; D call uncertain. There are 11 residues in the CDR3. With 4 bases removed from V and 4 bases from J, the gap between germline ends came to 7 bases. The germline CDR1 and CDR2 sequences are SQVTM and ANQGSEA.

The chain is built from TRBV5-1 and TRBJ2-1, with 7 nucleotides matching TRBD1. From germline, CDR1 is SGHRS and CDR2 YFSETQ. The CDR3 consists of 13 residues. The ends lost 4 bases at V and 8 bases at J; junction bases unmatched: 6. The CDR3 nucleotides read TGCGCCAGCAGCACGGGACAGAGCTATGAGCAGTTCTTC. Residues: CASSTGQSYEQFF.